A selection of T cell receptor beta chains follows, all from one sample in a study of CD8 T cells in ankylosing spondylitis. TCRdb ran MiXCR on the 5' RACE reads and lists one entry per CDR3 protein. The table records about 150,000 distinct CDR3 sequences, about 42% of them present only once. The sequenced sample consisted of synovial fluid, either unsorted or a sorted T cell fraction (not recorded which). Receptors were obtained from a male donor with ankylosing spondylitis. Each CDR3 is given with its conserved first and last residue. A D gene is named only where the DNA matches it firmly. The listing skips clone size in some rows; elsewhere it reads once, few, many or a size class.

- | TRBJ1-1 | 17 | TRBV7-9 | - | TGTGCCAGCAGCTTCTCCCCGGGGAACCCCGGGGGCACTGAAGCTTTCTTT | CASSFSPGNPGGTEAFF
- | TRBJ2-1 | 12 | TRBV4-2 | - | TGTGCCAGCAGCCCCTCCCACGATGAGCAGTTCTTC | CASSPSHDEQFF
- | TRBJ2-3 | 16 | TRBV4-1 | TRBD2 | TGCGCCAGCAGACGCCTCGAGCGGGGGGAGACAGATACGCAGTATTTT | CASRRLERGETDTQYF
- | TRBJ2-7 | 15 | TRBV4-1 | TRBD1 | TGCGCCAGCAGCCAGCAGACAGGGGTTCTCTACGAGCAGTACTTC | CASSQQTGVLYEQYF
few | TRBJ2-1 | 13 | TRBV4-1 | - | TGCGCCAGCAGCCCGCCAATCCCCAATGAGCAGTTCTTC | CASSPPIPNEQFF
- | TRBJ2-5 | 12 | TRBV12-3/TRBV12-4 | - | TGTGCCAGCAGGCTTCGACGGGAGACCCAGTACTTC | CASRLRRETQYF
- | TRBJ1-5 | 15 | TRBV5-8 | - | TGTGCCAGCAGCTTTTGGGGTAGGGACAATCAGCCCCAGCATTTT | CASSFWGRDNQPQHF
- | TRBJ1-6 | 14 | TRBV5-1 | TRBD1 | TGCGCCAGCAGCTTAAGACAGGGTGATTCACCCCTCCACTTT | CASSLRQGDSPLHF
few | TRBJ2-7 | 15 | TRBV10-3 | TRBD1 | TGTGCCATCAGTAAACCGGGACAGGGAATATACGAGCAGTACTTC | CAISKPGQGIYEQYF
few | TRBJ2-1 | 14 | TRBV4-1 | - | TGCGCCAGCAGCCAAGATTTTCGGGGGCATGAGCAGTTCTTC | CASSQDFRGHEQFF
- | TRBJ2-7 | 18 | TRBV7-2 | TRBD2 | TGTGCCAGCAGCTTATCGAGGAAACTAGCGGGGGTCCACTACGAGCAGTACTTC | CASSLSRKLAGVHYEQYF
- | TRBJ1-2 | 19 | TRBV5-1 | TRBD1 | TGCGCCAGCAGCTTGGACCCTCTAGGACAGGCGGAAGCTGGCTATGGCTACACCTTC | CASSLDPLGQAEAGYGYTF
- | TRBJ2-3 | 16 | TRBV7-6 | TRBD2 | TGTGCCAGCAGCGCGGGACTAGCGGGGAGCACAGATACGCAGTATTTT | CASSAGLAGSTDTQYF
- | TRBJ1-5 | 14 | TRBV27 | TRBD1 | TGTGCCAGCAGTTTAAAAGGGGGCGGTCAGCCCCAGCATTTT | CASSLKGGGQPQHF